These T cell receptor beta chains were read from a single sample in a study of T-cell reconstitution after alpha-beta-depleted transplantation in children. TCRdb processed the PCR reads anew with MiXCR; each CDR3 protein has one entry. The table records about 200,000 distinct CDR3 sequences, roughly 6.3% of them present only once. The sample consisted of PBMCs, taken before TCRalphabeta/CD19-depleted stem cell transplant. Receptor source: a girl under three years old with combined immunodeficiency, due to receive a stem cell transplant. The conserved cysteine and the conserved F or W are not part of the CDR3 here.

cdr3_aa: ASSYSMPIVHEQF; v_call: TRBV6-2/TRBV6-3
cdr3_aa: SARDLTGSSYEQY; v_call: TRBV20-1
cdr3_aa: ASSLGGASLEAF; v_call: TRBV27
cdr3_aa: ASSVGIRHQETQY; v_call: TRBV9
cdr3_aa: ASSLAGGPQF; v_call: TRBV5-5
cdr3_aa: ASSWGTGEETQY; v_call: TRBV5-1
cdr3_aa: ASSPGTSGGPGETQY; v_call: TRBV7-7
cdr3_aa: ASSLDRGANYGYT; v_call: TRBV7-9
cdr3_aa: ASSQSKGGSSYNSPLH; v_call: TRBV4-1
cdr3_aa: SATGVGYT; v_call: TRBV20-1
cdr3_aa: ASSLAWQGTGSEQY; v_call: TRBV12-3/TRBV12-4
cdr3_aa: ASSQEIELSFSYEQY; v_call: TRBV4-3
cdr3_aa: ASSFQPNQPQH; v_call: TRBV9
cdr3_aa: SVTRTGEETQY; v_call: TRBV29-1
cdr3_aa: ASSSPGRHNEQF; v_call: TRBV6-5
cdr3_aa: ASTLPNLDKRTGRVGTEAF; v_call: TRBV7-9
cdr3_aa: AIRGENFRTAYEQY; v_call: TRBV10-3
cdr3_aa: ASSENSGGNSYEQY; v_call: TRBV25-1
cdr3_aa: ASSYLGRGTEAF; v_call: TRBV6-5
cdr3_aa: ASSSGQPLYGYT; v_call: TRBV7-7
cdr3_aa: SVQVDNEQF; v_call: TRBV29-1
cdr3_aa: ASSVELAGSEQF; v_call: TRBV9
cdr3_aa: ASSFWTSDNTGELF; v_call: TRBV5-5
cdr3_aa: ASSLGTSGRGGETQY; v_call: TRBV28
cdr3_aa: ATGPQGALYPQY; v_call: TRBV24-1
cdr3_aa: ASSYSFTSGTGELF; v_call: TRBV6-5
cdr3_aa: ASSPGPLAADTQY; v_call: TRBV7-2
cdr3_aa: ASSEFDGLSDTQY; v_call: TRBV6-1
cdr3_aa: SVEHRDRPNTEAF; v_call: TRBV29-1
cdr3_aa: SVEDVRRLI; v_call: TRBV29-1
cdr3_aa: ASLGRYTEAF; v_call: TRBV25-1
cdr3_aa: ASSLGASEQY; v_call: TRBV7-9
cdr3_aa: ASSPWAGGSYNEQF; v_call: TRBV5-1
cdr3_aa: ASSYVAGDEQF; v_call: TRBV6-5
cdr3_aa: ASKSVWSYNEQF; v_call: TRBV11-2
cdr3_aa: ASTPRGLQQETQY; v_call: TRBV2
cdr3_aa: ASSLEGWGGTGTNIPYEQY; v_call: TRBV11-2
cdr3_aa: ASSSRGTPYNEQF; v_call: TRBV11-3
cdr3_aa: ASSQDPAFVYGYT; v_call: TRBV4-1
cdr3_aa: ASSKERDSYEQY; v_call: TRBV21-1
cdr3_aa: ASSYFFGYEQY; v_call: TRBV6-5
cdr3_aa: ASSPKGAVAKNIQY; v_call: TRBV3-1
cdr3_aa: ASSPLAGPWTGELF; v_call: TRBV5-1
cdr3_aa: ASKADGYT; v_call: TRBV25-1
cdr3_aa: ASTLNEGVGGYT; v_call: TRBV12-3/TRBV12-4
cdr3_aa: ASSQTGLAGPTHPPDTQY; v_call: TRBV4-3
cdr3_aa: ASSFRQGWYEQY; v_call: TRBV12-3/TRBV12-4
cdr3_aa: ASSGLSAVDEQF; v_call: TRBV2
cdr3_aa: AWSVGQGAGGYT; v_call: TRBV30
cdr3_aa: ASSEHRDSTYEQY; v_call: TRBV7-8
cdr3_aa: ATTGTSGSDEQY; v_call: TRBV6-1
cdr3_aa: SARDAGLAGVPTSTDTQY; v_call: TRBV20-1
cdr3_aa: ASSPVPAVWSYNEQF; v_call: TRBV4-3
cdr3_aa: ASSLESLGTEQY; v_call: TRBV7-2
cdr3_aa: ATRQGAQAEAF; v_call: TRBV24-1
cdr3_aa: ASSQGEGVYYEQY; v_call: TRBV4-2
cdr3_aa: ASSYGDGYT; v_call: TRBV6-6
cdr3_aa: ASKHPYNEQF; v_call: TRBV28
cdr3_aa: ASSTGLAGVAQY; v_call: TRBV7-9